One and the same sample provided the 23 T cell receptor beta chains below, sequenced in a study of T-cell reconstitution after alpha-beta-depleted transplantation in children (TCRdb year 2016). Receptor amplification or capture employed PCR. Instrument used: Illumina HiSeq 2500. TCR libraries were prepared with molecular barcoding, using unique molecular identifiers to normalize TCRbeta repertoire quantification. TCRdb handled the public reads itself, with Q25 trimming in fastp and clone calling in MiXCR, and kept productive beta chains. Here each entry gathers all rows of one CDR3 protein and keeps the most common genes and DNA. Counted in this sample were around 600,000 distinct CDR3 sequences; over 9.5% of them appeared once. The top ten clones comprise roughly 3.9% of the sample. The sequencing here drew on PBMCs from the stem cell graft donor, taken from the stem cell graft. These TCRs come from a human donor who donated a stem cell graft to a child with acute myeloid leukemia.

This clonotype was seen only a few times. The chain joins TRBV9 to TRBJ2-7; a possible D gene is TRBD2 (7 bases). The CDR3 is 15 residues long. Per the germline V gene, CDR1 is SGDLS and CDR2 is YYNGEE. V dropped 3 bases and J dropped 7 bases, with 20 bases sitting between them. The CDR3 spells CASSAGLGPGEEQYF. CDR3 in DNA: TGTGCCAGCAGCGCCGGACTAGGGCCAGGGGAGGAGCAGTACTTC.

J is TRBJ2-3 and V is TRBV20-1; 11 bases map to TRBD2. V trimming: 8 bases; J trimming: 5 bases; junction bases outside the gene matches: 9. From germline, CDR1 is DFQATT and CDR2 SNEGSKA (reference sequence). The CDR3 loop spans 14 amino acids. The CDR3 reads CSSSLAGVKDTQYF. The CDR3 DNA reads TGCAGTTCTTCACTAGCGGGAGTTAAAGATACGCAGTATTTT.

CDR3: CASSLRSLRSSGTTYEQYF. CDR3 DNA sequence: TGTGCCAGCAGCCTGAGGAGTCTACGATCTAGCGGGACCACCTACGAGCAGTACTTC. J is TRBJ2-7 and V is TRBV14; 9 bases are shared with TRBD2. J lost 2 bases, V lost 4 bases, and 18 bases had no gene match. The length of the CDR3 is 19 residues. CDR1 and CDR2 (germline): SGHDN, FVKESK.

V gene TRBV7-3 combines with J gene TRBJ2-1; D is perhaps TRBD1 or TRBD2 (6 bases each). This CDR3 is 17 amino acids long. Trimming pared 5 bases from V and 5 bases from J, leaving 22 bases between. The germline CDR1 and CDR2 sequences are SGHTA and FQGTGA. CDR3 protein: CASSGPEGGWANNEQFF. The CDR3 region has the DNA TGTGCCAGCAGCGGCCCCGAGGGGGGCTGGGCTAACAATGAGCAGTTCTTC.

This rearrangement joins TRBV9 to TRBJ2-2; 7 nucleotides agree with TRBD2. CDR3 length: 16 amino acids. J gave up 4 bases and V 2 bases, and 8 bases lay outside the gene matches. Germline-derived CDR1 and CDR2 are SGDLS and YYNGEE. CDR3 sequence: CASSVGPSGTTGELFF. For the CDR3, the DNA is TGTGCCAGCAGCGTGGGTCCCAGCGGGACCACCGGGGAGCTGTTTTTT.

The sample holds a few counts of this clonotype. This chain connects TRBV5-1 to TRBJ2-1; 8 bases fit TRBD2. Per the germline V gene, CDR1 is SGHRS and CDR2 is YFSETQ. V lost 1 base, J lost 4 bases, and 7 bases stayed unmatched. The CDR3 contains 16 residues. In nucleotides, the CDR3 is TGCGCCAGCAGCTTGTCGGGCCGGGAGGGATACAATGAGCAGTTCTTC. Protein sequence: CASSLSGREGYNEQFF.

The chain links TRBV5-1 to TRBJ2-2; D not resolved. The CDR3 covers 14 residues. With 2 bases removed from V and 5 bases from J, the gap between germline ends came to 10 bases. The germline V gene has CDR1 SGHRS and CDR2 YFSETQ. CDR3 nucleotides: TGCGCCAGCAGCTTTCCGGCTGCAACCGGGGAGCTGTTTTTT. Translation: CASSFPAATGELFF.

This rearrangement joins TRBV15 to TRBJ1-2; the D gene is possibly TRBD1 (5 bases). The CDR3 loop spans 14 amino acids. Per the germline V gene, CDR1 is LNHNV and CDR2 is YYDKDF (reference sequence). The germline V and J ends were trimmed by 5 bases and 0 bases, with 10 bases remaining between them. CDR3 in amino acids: CATSHTGANYGYTF. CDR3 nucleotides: TGTGCCACCAGCCATACAGGAGCTAACTATGGCTACACCTTC.

The CDR3 DNA reads TGTGCCTGGAGTGTCATGGACCAAGAGACCCAGTACTTC. Amino acids: CAWSVMDQETQYF. This chain joins TRBV30 and TRBJ2-5, with unresolved D. Germline CDR1 GTSNPN, CDR2 SVGIG (reference sequence). The CDR3 spans 13 residues. Trimming took off 0 bases at V and 0 bases at J, with 5 bases between the two ends. Full variable domain (remainder filled in from reference TRBV30 and TRBJ2-5): SQTIHQWPATLVQPVGSPLSLECTVEGTSNPNLYWYRQAAGRGLQLLFYSVGIGQISSEVPQNLSASRPQDRQFILSSKKLLLSDSGFYLCAWSVMDQETQYFGPGTRLLVL.

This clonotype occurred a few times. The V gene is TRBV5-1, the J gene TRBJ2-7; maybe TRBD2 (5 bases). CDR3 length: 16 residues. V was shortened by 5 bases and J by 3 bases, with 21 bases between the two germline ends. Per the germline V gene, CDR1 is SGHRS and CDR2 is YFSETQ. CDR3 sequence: CASSSSGDRIVYEQYF. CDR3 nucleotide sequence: TGCGCCAGCAGTTCTTCCGGGGATAGGATCGTCTACGAGCAGTACTTC. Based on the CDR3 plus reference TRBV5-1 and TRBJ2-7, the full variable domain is KAGVTQTPRYLIKTRGQQVTLSCSPISGHRSVSWYQQTPGQGLQFLFEYFSETQRNKGNFPGRFSGRQFSNSRSEMNVSTLELGDSALYLCASSSSGDRIVYEQYFGPGTRLTVT.

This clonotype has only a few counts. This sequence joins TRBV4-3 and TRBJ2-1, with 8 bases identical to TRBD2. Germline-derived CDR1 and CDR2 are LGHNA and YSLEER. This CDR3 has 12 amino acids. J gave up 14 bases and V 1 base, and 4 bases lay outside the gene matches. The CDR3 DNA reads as TGCGCCAGCAGCCAAGGACTAGCGACGGAGTTCTTC. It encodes CASSQGLATEFF.

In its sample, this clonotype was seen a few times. The CDR3 region has the DNA TGTGCCAGCAGCTCCGGGTCCCCCGGGGATACGCAGTATTTT. Encoded protein: CASSSGSPGDTQYF. This rearrangement joins TRBV9 to TRBJ2-3, with D uncertain. Trimming pared 4 bases from V and 6 bases from J, leaving 15 bases between. This CDR3 region has 14 residues. The germline gives CDR1 SGDLS, CDR2 YYNGEE.

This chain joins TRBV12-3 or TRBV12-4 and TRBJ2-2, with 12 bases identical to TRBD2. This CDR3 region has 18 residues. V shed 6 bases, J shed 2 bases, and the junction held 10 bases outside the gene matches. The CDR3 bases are TGTGCCAGCAGGAACCCACTAGCGGGAGGTTCAAACACCGGGGAGCTGTTTTTT. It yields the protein CASRNPLAGGSNTGELFF.

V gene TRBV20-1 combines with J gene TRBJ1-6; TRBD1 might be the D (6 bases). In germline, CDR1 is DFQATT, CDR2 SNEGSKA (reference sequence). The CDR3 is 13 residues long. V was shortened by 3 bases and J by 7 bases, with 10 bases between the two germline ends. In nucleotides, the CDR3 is TGCAGTGCTAGGGACAGTGTCAATTCACCCCTCCACTTT. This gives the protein CSARDSVNSPLHF.

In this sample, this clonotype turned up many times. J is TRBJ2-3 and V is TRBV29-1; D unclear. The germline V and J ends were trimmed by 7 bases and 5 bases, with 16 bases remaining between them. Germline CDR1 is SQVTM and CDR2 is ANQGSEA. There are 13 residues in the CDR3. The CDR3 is CSAMPALRDTQYF. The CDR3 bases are TGCAGCGCCATGCCGGCCTTAAGAGATACGCAGTATTTT.

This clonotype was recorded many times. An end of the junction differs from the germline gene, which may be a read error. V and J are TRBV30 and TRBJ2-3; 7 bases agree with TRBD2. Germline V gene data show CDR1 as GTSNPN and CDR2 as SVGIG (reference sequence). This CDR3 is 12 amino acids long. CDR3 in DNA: TGTGCCTGGAGTGCGGGACTACCAGAATTGGGTTTT. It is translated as CAWSAGLPELGF.

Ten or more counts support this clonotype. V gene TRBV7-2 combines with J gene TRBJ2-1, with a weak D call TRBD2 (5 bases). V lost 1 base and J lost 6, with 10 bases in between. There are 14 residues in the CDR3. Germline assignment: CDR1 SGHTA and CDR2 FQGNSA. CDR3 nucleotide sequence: TGTGCCAGCAGCTTAGTCGCTAGCCGCAATGAGCAGTTCTTC. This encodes CASSLVASRNEQFF.

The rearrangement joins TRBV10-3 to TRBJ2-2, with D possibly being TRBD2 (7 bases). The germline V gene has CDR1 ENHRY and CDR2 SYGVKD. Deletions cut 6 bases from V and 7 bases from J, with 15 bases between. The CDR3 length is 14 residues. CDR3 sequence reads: CAISEGGGVGELFF. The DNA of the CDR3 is TGTGCCATCAGCGAAGGGGGGGGCGTCGGGGAGCTGTTTTTT.

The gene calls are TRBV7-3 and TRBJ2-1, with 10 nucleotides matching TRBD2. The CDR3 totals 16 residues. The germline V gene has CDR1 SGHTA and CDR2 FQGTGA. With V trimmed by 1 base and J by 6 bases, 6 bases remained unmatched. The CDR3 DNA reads TGTGCCAGCAGCTTAAAGGGTACTAGCGGGATCAATGAGCAGTTCTTC. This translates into CASSLKGTSGINEQFF.

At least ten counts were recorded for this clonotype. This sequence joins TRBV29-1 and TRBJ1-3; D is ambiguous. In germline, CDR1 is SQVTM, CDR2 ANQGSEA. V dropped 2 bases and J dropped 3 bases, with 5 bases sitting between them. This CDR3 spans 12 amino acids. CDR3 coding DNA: TGCAGCGTTGAACAGTTTGGAAACACCATATATTTT. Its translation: CSVEQFGNTIYF.

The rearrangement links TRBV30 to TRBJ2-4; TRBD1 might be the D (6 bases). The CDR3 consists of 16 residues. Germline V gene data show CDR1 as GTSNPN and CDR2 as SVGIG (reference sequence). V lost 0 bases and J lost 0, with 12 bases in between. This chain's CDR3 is CAWSVWTELAKNIQYF. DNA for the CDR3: TGTGCCTGGAGTGTATGGACAGAGCTAGCCAAAAACATTCAGTACTTC.

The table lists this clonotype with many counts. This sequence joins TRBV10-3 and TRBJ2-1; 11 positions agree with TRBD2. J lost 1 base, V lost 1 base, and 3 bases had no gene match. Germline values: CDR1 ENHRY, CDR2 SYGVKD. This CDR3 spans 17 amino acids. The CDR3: CAISEFGLAGSYNEQFF. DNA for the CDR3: TGTGCCATCAGTGAGTTCGGACTAGCGGGTTCCTACAATGAGCAGTTCTTC.

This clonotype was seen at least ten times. The CDR3 sequence is CAIRQGASNEQFF. DNA for the CDR3: TGTGCCATCAGACAGGGGGCTAGCAATGAGCAGTTCTTC. The rearrangement links TRBV10-3 to TRBJ2-1; 9 bases are shared with TRBD1. Germline CDR1 is ENHRY and CDR2 is SYGVKD. The CDR3 totals 13 residues. Unmatched junction bases numbered 3, after V lost 6 bases and J lost 6 bases.